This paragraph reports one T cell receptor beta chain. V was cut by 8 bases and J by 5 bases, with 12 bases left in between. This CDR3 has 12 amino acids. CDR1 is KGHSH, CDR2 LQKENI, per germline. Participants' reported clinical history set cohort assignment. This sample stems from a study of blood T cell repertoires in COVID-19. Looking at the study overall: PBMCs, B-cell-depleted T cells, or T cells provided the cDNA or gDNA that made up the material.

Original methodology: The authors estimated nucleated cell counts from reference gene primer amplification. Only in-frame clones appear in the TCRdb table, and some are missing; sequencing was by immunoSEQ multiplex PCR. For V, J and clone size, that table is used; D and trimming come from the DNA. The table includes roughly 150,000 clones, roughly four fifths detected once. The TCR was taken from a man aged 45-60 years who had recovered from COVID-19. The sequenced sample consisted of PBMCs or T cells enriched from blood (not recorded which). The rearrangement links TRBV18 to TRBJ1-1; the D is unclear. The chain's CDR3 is CASGRTTTEAFF. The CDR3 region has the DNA TGTGCCAGCGGTAGGACTACTACTGAAGCTTTCTTT.